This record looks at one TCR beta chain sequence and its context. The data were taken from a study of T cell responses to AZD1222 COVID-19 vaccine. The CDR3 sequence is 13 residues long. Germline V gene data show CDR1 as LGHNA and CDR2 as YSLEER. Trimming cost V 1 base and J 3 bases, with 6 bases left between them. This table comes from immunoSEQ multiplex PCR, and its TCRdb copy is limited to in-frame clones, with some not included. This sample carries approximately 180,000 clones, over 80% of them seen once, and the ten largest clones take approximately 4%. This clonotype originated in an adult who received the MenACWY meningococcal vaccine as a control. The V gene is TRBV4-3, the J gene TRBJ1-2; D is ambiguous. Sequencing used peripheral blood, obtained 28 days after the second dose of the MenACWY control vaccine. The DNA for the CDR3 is TGCGCCAGCAGCCAAGGCCGGGACTATGGCTACACCTTC. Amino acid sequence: CASSQGRDYGYTF.